A single sample gave rise to the 10 T cell receptor beta chains below, sequenced in a study of T cells after yellow fever vaccination. TCRdb re-derived calls from the 5' RACE reads in MiXCR, one entry per CDR3 protein. The repertoire includes about 260,000 distinct CDR3 sequences, more than 3.5% of them detected once, and roughly a fifth sits in the top ten. Sequences were derived from PBMCs, sampled 15 days after the yellow fever booster vaccination. Receptors were obtained from a man aged 18 to 29 who received the YFV17D yellow fever vaccine.

This clonotype was counted only a few times. In nucleotides, the CDR3 is TGCGCCAGCAGCAGGAATCAGGGTAATGAGCAGTTCTTC. As protein: CASSRNQGNEQFF. The chain has TRBV5-1 and TRBJ2-1, with a possible D match to TRBD1 (5 bases). The germline V and J ends were trimmed by 4 bases and 7 bases, with 12 bases remaining between them. Germline CDR1 and CDR2: SGHRS and YFSETQ. The CDR3 has 13 residues.

This chain joins TRBV10-3 and TRBJ2-3, with TRBD2 matching over 10 bases. The CDR3 runs to 15 residues. V lost 3 bases to trimming and J lost 7 bases; unmatched junction nucleotides: 7. The germline CDR1 and CDR2 sequences are ENHRY and SYGVKD. CDR3 bases: TGTGCCATCAGTGAAAGCGGGGGGGGCTGGAATACGCAGTATTTT. The encoded protein is CAISESGGGWNTQYF.

This clonotype was detected ten times or more. The V gene is TRBV7-2, the J gene TRBJ2-5; D is unresolved. V was cut by 6 bases and J by 4 bases, with 6 bases left in between. There are 11 residues in the CDR3. The V gene's germline CDR1 is SGHTA and CDR2 FQGNSA. The CDR3 region is CASRSGETQYF. CDR3 coding DNA: TGTGCCAGCAGGAGTGGAGAGACCCAGTACTTC.

This clonotype has a count of ten or more. The V gene is TRBV4-1, the J gene TRBJ1-2, with 7 nucleotides matching TRBD1. The CDR3 spans 17 residues. J was trimmed by 1 base and V by 1 base; bases with no gene match: 9. Germline CDR1 is MGHRA and CDR2 is YSYEKL. Here the CDR3 reads CASSQVPGAGGNYGYTF. In DNA, the CDR3 is TGCGCCAGCAGCCAAGTCCCAGGGGCAGGGGGTAACTATGGCTACACCTTC.

This clonotype was counted ten times or more. The chain carries TRBV4-3 and TRBJ2-7, with 8 positions matching TRBD1. Germline V gives CDR1 LGHNA, CDR2 YSLEER. The V gene end was trimmed by 3 bases and the J gene end by 2 bases; junction bases not matched to a gene: 9. CDR3 length equals 16 residues. CDR3 sequence reads: CASSQNWDRFAYEQYF. As DNA, the CDR3 is TGCGCCAGCAGCCAGAACTGGGACAGGTTCGCCTACGAGCAGTACTTC.

About this clonotype: Just one base apart from a much larger clone, this may be a read error. This chain joins TRBV10-3 and TRBJ2-3, with 10 bases that match TRBD2. Germline values: CDR1 ENHRY, CDR2 SYGVKD. This CDR3 contains 15 residues. The CDR3 coding sequence is TGTGCCATCAGACCTAGCGGGGGTATCGCAGATAAGCAGTATTTT. This encodes CAIRPSGGIADKQYF.

This clonotype appeared a few times. This chain joins TRBV10-3 and TRBJ1-2; the match to TRBD1 covers 7 bases. The CDR3 is made up of 15 amino acids. Germline V gives CDR1 ENHRY, CDR2 SYGVKD. V lost 3 bases, J lost 4 bases, and 8 bases stayed unmatched. The CDR3 sequence is CAISEGTGAAYGYTF. In DNA form, the CDR3 reads TGTGCCATCAGTGAAGGAACAGGGGCCGCCTATGGCTACACCTTC.

V and J are TRBV6-2 or TRBV6-3 and TRBJ2-7, with D perhaps being TRBD1 or TRBD2 (5 bases each). V was shortened by 3 bases and J by 1 base, with 7 bases between the two germline ends. The CDR3 is 13 amino acids. From germline, CDR1 is MNHEY and CDR2 SVGEGT. The CDR3 DNA reads TGTGCCAGCAGTTATGGGGGTTCCTACGAGCAGTACGTC. Residues: CASSYGGSYEQYV.

This clonotype was counted many times. The V gene is TRBV7-3, the J gene TRBJ1-1; D may be TRBD1 (5 bases). The CDR3 is 14 amino acids. Per the germline V gene, CDR1 is SGHTA and CDR2 is FQGTGA. V was trimmed by 3 bases and J by 4 bases, leaving 12 bases between them. CDR3 in amino acids: CASSLTALGTEAFF. CDR3 nucleotide sequence: TGTGCCAGCAGCTTGACAGCATTGGGCACTGAAGCTTTCTTT. Based on the CDR3 plus reference TRBV7-3 and TRBJ1-1, the full variable domain is GAGVSQTPSNKVTEKGKYVELRCDPISGHTALYWYRQSLGQGPEFLIYFQGTGAADDSGLPNDRFFAVRPEGSVSTLKIQRTERGDSAVYLCASSLTALGTEAFFGQGTRLTVV.

This clonotype was seen repeatedly, ten times or more. The V call is TRBV19, the J call TRBJ2-5; D gene uncertain. Per the germline V gene, CDR1 is LNHDA and CDR2 is SQIVND (reference sequence). The CDR3 length is 16 residues. The ends were cut back, 0 bases at V and 5 bases at J, with 16 bases in the middle. CDR3 bases: TGTGCCAGTAGTATAGATCTATCGGGCTCAGAGGAGACCCAGTACTTC. This sequence encodes CASSIDLSGSEETQYF.